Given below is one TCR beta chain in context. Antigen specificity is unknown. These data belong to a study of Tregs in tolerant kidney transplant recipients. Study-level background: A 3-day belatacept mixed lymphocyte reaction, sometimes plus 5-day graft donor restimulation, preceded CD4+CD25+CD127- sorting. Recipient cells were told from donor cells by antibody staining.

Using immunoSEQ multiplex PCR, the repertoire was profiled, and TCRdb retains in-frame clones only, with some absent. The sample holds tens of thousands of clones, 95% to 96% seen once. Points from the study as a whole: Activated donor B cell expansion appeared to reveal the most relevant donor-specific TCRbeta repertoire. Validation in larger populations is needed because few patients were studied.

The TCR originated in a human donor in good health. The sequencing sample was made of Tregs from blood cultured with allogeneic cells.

CDR3 in amino acids: CASSFLGGTQETQYF. In nucleotides, the CDR3 is TGCGCCAGCAGCTTTTTGGGTGGCACTCAAGAGACCCAGTACTTC. J is TRBJ2-5 and V is TRBV5-1; no firm D call. V lost 2 bases and J 2 bases, leaving 13 bases between the germline ends. From germline, CDR1 is SGHRS and CDR2 YFSETQ. The CDR3 has 15 residues.